The rows below give T cell receptor beta chains drawn from one sample of a study of shared clonotypes between healthy human individuals. Profiled with immunoSEQ multiplex PCR; TCRdb holds only in-frame clones, not every one. The table lists millions of clones, 85% to 95% of them singletons. Sequenced material: naive CD8+ T cells from PBMCs. These receptors originate from a man between 18 and 29 years old in good health. Some clones in this sample may be carry-over from other donors' samples. Each CDR3 is given with its conserved first and last residue. A D gene is named only where the DNA matches it firmly. The size entry is marked missing in some rows and otherwise reads once, few, many or a size class.

V gene: TRBV5-4
J gene: TRBJ2-2
D gene: TRBD2
clone size: .
CDR3 protein: CASSPGTSGGTGELFF
CDR3 DNA: TGTGCCAGCAGCCCAGGGACTAGCGGAGGCACCGGGGAGCTGTTTTTT

V gene: TRBV11-2
J gene: TRBJ2-7
D gene: TRBD1
clone size: .
CDR3 protein: CASRGGRGIYEQYF
CDR3 DNA: TGTGCCAGCAGGGGTGGCAGGGGGATCTACGAGCAGTACTTC

V gene: TRBV27
J gene: TRBJ2-7
D gene: TRBD2
clone size: .
CDR3 protein: CASRPGGSGSIYEQYF
CDR3 DNA: TGTGCCAGCAGGCCTGGGGGTAGCGGGAGTATATACGAGCAGTACTTC

V gene: TRBV7-9
J gene: TRBJ2-7
D gene: TRBD2
clone size: .
CDR3 protein: CASSPPAASGTGSSYEQYF
CDR3 DNA: TGTGCCAGCAGCCCACCCGCGGCTAGCGGGACTGGTAGCTCCTACGAGCAGTACTTC

V gene: TRBV9
J gene: TRBJ2-2
D gene: TRBD2
clone size: .
CDR3 protein: CASSLAGTGELFF
CDR3 DNA: TGTGCCAGCTCTTTAGCGGGAACCGGGGAGCTGTTTTTT

V gene: TRBV11-2
J gene: TRBJ2-3
D gene: .
clone size: .
CDR3 protein: CASSSTARSTDTQYF
CDR3 DNA: TGTGCCAGCAGCTCCACGGCCCGGAGCACAGATACGCAGTATTTT

V gene: TRBV15
J gene: TRBJ2-3
D gene: .
clone size: .
CDR3 protein: CATSRTRPPGTDTQYF
CDR3 DNA: TGTGCCACCAGCAGAACCCGCCCGCCAGGGACAGATACGCAGTATTTT

V gene: TRBV13
J gene: TRBJ1-2
D gene: .
clone size: .
CDR3 protein: CASSPRHQDTIHTF
CDR3 DNA: TGTGCCAGCAGCCCCCGACACCAAGATACGATCCACACCTTC

V gene: TRBV15
J gene: TRBJ2-3
D gene: .
clone size: .
CDR3 protein: CATSRGGGGTTDTQYF
CDR3 DNA: TGTGCCACCAGCAGAGGGGGCGGAGGAACCACAGATACGCAGTATTTT

V gene: TRBV29-1
J gene: TRBJ2-7
D gene: TRBD1
clone size: .
CDR3 protein: CSARTGIYEQYF
CDR3 DNA: TGCAGCGCCCGGACAGGTATCTACGAGCAGTACTTC

V gene: TRBV27
J gene: TRBJ1-5
D gene: .
clone size: .
CDR3 protein: CASSLRGGPISNQPQHF
CDR3 DNA: TGTGCCAGCTCCCTTCGGGGAGGCCCGATTAGCAATCAGCCCCAGCATTTT

V gene: TRBV5-4
J gene: TRBJ2-1
D gene: .
clone size: few
CDR3 protein: CASSLGLYNEQFF
CDR3 DNA: TGTGCCAGCAGCCTGGGATTATACAATGAGCAGTTCTTC

V gene: TRBV28
J gene: TRBJ2-1
D gene: TRBD2
clone size: .
CDR3 protein: CASRWTGVELAGGKQFF
CDR3 DNA: TGTGCCAGCAGGTGGACAGGGGTGGAACTAGCGGGAGGGAAACAGTTCTTC

V gene: TRBV7-3
J gene: TRBJ2-3
D gene: TRBD1
clone size: .
CDR3 protein: CASSWGQGSADTQYF
CDR3 DNA: TGTGCCAGCAGCTGGGGACAGGGGTCCGCAGATACGCAGTATTTT

V gene: TRBV28
J gene: TRBJ2-7
D gene: .
clone size: once
CDR3 protein: CASSLWGTAQLYEQYF
CDR3 DNA: TGTGCCAGCAGTTTATGGGGGACCGCTCAACTCTACGAGCAGTACTTC

V gene: TRBV11-2
J gene: TRBJ2-5
D gene: .
clone size: .
CDR3 protein: CASSFIMAAKTQYF
CDR3 DNA: TGTGCCAGCAGCTTCATAATGGCGGCGAAGACCCAGTACTTC

V gene: TRBV4-1
J gene: TRBJ1-1
D gene: .
clone size: .
CDR3 protein: CASSLGANTEAFF
CDR3 DNA: TGCGCCAGCAGCCTCGGGGCGAACACTGAAGCTTTCTTT

V gene: TRBV16
J gene: TRBJ1-1
D gene: .
clone size: .
CDR3 protein: CASSQGGHLNTEAFF
CDR3 DNA: TGTGCCAGCAGCCAGGGGGGGCACTTGAACACTGAAGCTTTCTTT

V gene: TRBV9
J gene: TRBJ1-2
D gene: .
clone size: .
CDR3 protein: CASSLDPPGREEGYTF
CDR3 DNA: TGTGCCAGCAGCCTCGACCCCCCGGGGAGAGAGGAGGGCTACACCTTC

V gene: TRBV5-4
J gene: TRBJ1-1
D gene: .
clone size: .
CDR3 protein: CASSLGTDIEAFF
CDR3 DNA: TGTGCCAGCAGCTTGGGGACAGACATTGAAGCTTTCTTT

V gene: TRBV15
J gene: TRBJ2-6
D gene: .
clone size: once
CDR3 protein: CATSRGASGANVLTF
CDR3 DNA: TGTGCCACCAGCAGGGGAGCCTCTGGGGCCAACGTCCTGACTTTC

V gene: TRBV4-3
J gene: TRBJ2-3
D gene: .
clone size: .
CDR3 protein: CASSPGFFGDTQYF
CDR3 DNA: TGCGCCAGCAGCCCTGGGTTCTTTGGAGATACGCAGTATTTT